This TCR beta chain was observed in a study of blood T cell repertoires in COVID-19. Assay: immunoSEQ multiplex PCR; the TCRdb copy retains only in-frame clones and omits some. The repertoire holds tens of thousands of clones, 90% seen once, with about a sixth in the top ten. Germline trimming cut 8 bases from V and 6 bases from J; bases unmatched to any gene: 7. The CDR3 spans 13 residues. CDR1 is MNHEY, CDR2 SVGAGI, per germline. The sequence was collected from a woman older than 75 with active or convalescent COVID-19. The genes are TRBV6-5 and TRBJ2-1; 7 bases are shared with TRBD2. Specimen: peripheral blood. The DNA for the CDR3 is TGTGCCAGCGGACTAGGGCCAGGCAATGAGCAGTTCTTC. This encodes CASGLGPGNEQFF.